This T cell receptor beta chain was sequenced for a study of T cell responses to AZD1222 COVID-19 vaccine. This clone was seen once. Germline assignment: CDR1 SNHLY and CDR2 FYNNEI. Trimming removed 5 bases at V and 0 bases at J, with 11 bases between. This CDR3 contains 15 residues. TCRdb's copy holds only in-frame clones and misses some; the assay was immunoSEQ multiplex PCR. This sample has approximately 120,000 clones, with 75% to 90% found just once. The chain joins TRBV2 to TRBJ1-3; D unclear. The receptor's source is an adult in good health. This specimen was peripheral blood, taken on day 0 of AZD1222 vaccination. Written as DNA, the CDR3 is TGTGCCAGCAGTAGGTTGGACCACTCTGGAAACACCATATATTTT. Protein sequence: CASSRLDHSGNTIYF.